The sequence of this T cell receptor beta chain was determined in a study of shared clonotypes between healthy human individuals. In the study overall: There were three CD4 naive, three CD4 memory, two CD8 naive and one CD8 memory plates per donor.

Clones were sequenced by immunoSEQ multiplex PCR, and TCRdb holds only the in-frame ones, with some missing. The sample shows 180,000 or so clones, 80% to 95% of them seen only once. Sequenced input: naive CD4+ T cells sorted from blood. The sample's subset: CD45RA+ positively selected. This sequence was found in a woman younger than 45 in good health.

CDR3 DNA sequence: TGTGCCAGCAGCCCTGGGACAGGGGGCGAGAACACTGAAGCTTTCTTT. Translation: CASSPGTGGENTEAFF. The chain joins TRBV11-3 to TRBJ1-1; 12 bases are shared with TRBD1. Germline V gene data show CDR1 as SGHNT and CDR2 as YENEEA. The V segment lost 5 bases and the J segment 1 base; nucleotides outside the gene matches: 5. The CDR3 length is 16 residues. Full variable domain (remainder filled in from reference TRBV11-3 and TRBJ1-1): EAGVVQSPRYKIIEKKQPVAFWCNPISGHNTLYWYLQNLGQGPELLIRYENEEAVDDSQLPKDRFSAERLKGVDSTLKIQPAELGDSAVYLCASSPGTGGENTEAFFGQGTRLTVV.